These 11 T cell receptor beta chains came from one sample sequenced in a study of T cells in Graves' hyperthyroidism and ophthalmopathy. The CDR3 regions of TCR beta were amplified from RNA transcripts. RT-PCR in the first round (using the HTBI primer set) targeted the TCR CDR3. TCRdb independently ran MiXCR on the multiplex PCR reads; one entry per CDR3 protein. Of 350,000 or so distinct CDR3 sequences in the sample, 15% to 20% were seen once. Input material: blood. These receptor sequences come from a woman between 40 and 55 years old with Graves' ophthalmopathy.

This clonotype was found many times. The gene calls are TRBV12-3 or TRBV12-4 and TRBJ2-2; D unclear. The CDR3 loop spans 13 amino acids. V was trimmed by 2 bases and J by 6 bases, leaving 7 bases between them. The CDR3 spells CASSLKPAGELFF. The CDR3 DNA reads as TGTGCCAGCAGTTTAAAGCCGGCCGGGGAGCTGTTTTTT.

This clonotype was detected ten times or more. CDR3 DNA sequence: TGTGCCAGCAGTTTAACTAGCTTTGAGCAGTTCTTC. Amino acid sequence: CASSLTSFEQFF. The rearrangement joins TRBV2 to TRBJ2-1; maybe TRBD2 (6 bases). This CDR3 region has 12 residues. Germline V lookup: CDR1 SNHLY, CDR2 FYNNEI. V lost 5 bases and J lost 9, with 11 bases in between. Complete variable domain (other parts from reference TRBV2 and TRBJ2-1): EPEVTQTPSHQVTQMGQEVILRCVPISNHLYFYWYRQILGQKVEFLVSFYNNEISEKSEIFDDQFSVERPDGSNFTLKIRSTKLEDSAMYFCASSLTSFEQFFGPGTRLTVL.

This clonotype was seen at least ten times. The chain joins TRBV13 to TRBJ2-5; 9 bases match TRBD2. The germline V gene encodes CDR1 PRHDT and CDR2 FYEKMQ (reference sequence). The trim removed 2 bases at V and 4 bases at J, leaving 5 bases unmatched. The CDR3 spans 15 residues. The CDR3 protein is CASSLILAGGETQYF. As DNA, the CDR3 is TGTGCCAGCAGCTTAATACTAGCGGGCGGAGAGACCCAGTACTTC.

This clonotype was recorded at least ten times. This chain uses TRBV7-3 with TRBJ2-7, with 9 bases that match TRBD1. The junction had 7 bases not matched to a gene; V was cut back by 4 bases and J by 3 bases. The germline V gene has CDR1 SGHTA and CDR2 FQGTGA. This CDR3 spans 15 amino acids. CDR3 DNA sequence: TGTGCCAGCAGCTCGCAACCGGGACAGGGCTACGAGCAGTACTTC. Protein product: CASSSQPGQGYEQYF.

This clonotype showed up many times. V gene TRBV29-1 combines with J gene TRBJ2-4; 7 bases line up with TRBD2. Trimming took 6 bases from V and 3 from J; bases not matched to a gene: 14. Germline CDR1 SQVTM, CDR2 ANQGSEA. The CDR3 runs 16 residues. This CDR3 reads CSVTRGREKFKNIQYF. The CDR3, as DNA: TGCAGCGTGACCCGCGGGCGGGAGAAATTCAAAAACATTCAGTACTTC. Filled out from reference TRBV29-1 and TRBJ2-4, the complete variable domain reads SAVISQKPSRDICQRGTSLTIQCQVDSQVTMMFWYRQQPGQSLTLIATANQGSEATYESGFVIDKFPISRPNLTFSTLTVSNMSPEDSSIYLCSVTRGREKFKNIQYFGAGTRLSVL.

This clonotype came up many times. The rearrangement links TRBV5-6 to TRBJ2-5, with D unresolved. Germline-derived CDR1 and CDR2 are SGHDT and YYEEEE. This CDR3 region has 13 residues. V lost 5 bases and J lost 0, with 8 bases in between. The CDR3 region has the DNA TGTGCCAGCAGTTTCGAGTACCAAGAGACCCAGTACTTC. The encoded protein is CASSFEYQETQYF.

Turning to this clonotype: One junction end disagrees with the germline gene, perhaps due to a read error. The rearrangement joins TRBV6-1 to TRBJ1-5; D not resolved. This CDR3 is 11 amino acids long. Per the germline V gene, CDR1 is MNHNS and CDR2 is SASEGT. The CDR3 coding sequence is TGTGCCATCAGTGGCGGTCAGCCCCAGCTTTTT. Its protein is CAISGGQPQLF.

The J gene is TRBJ2-5, the V gene TRBV11-1, with a possible D match to TRBD1 (5 bases). The CDR3 is made up of 14 amino acids. V was trimmed by 2 bases and J by 1 base, leaving 8 bases between them. CDR1 is SGHAT and CDR2 is FQDESV in the germline V gene (reference sequence). CDR3 region: CASSLKGPQETQYF. The DNA of the CDR3 is TGTGCCAGCAGCTTAAAGGGGCCCCAAGAGACCCAGTACTTC.

This clonotype occurred many times. J is TRBJ2-7 and V is TRBV6-1; D is possibly TRBD1 (6 bases). V lost 8 bases and J lost 2, with 10 bases in between. CDR1 is MNHNS, CDR2 SASEGT, per germline. This CDR3 has 12 amino acids. CDR3 sequence reads: CASRDTTYEQYF. In DNA form, the CDR3 reads TGTGCCAGCCGGGACACTACCTACGAGCAGTACTTC.

This clonotype has ten or more counts. The V gene is TRBV19, the J gene TRBJ2-7; TRBD2 agrees at 10 bases. CDR3 length: 15 residues. V was pared by 3 bases and J by 3 bases, with 5 bases of the junction left unmatched. Germline values: CDR1 LNHDA, CDR2 SQIVND (reference sequence). The CDR3, as DNA: TGTGCCAGTAGTATTGGACTAGCGGAGATCTACGAGCAGTACTTC. It yields the protein CASSIGLAEIYEQYF.

This clonotype has ten or more counts. This is likely a read error, given that the CDR3 carries no conserved phenylalanine or tryptophan at its end. The CDR3 loop reads CASSLGPEYGYTS. The DNA for the CDR3 is TGTGCCAGCAGCTTAGGACCGGAGTATGGCTACACCTCC. The V gene is TRBV11-2, the J gene TRBJ1-2; D remains ambiguous. There are 13 residues in the CDR3. Germline V gives CDR1 SGHAT, CDR2 FQNNGV. V was shortened by 1 base and J by 5 bases, with 8 bases between the two germline ends.